This T cell receptor beta chain was identified during a study of T cell responses to AZD1222 COVID-19 vaccine. Findings of the study overall: Of spike-specific TCRs, nearly half reportedly target regions left unmutated in variants.

Measured with immunoSEQ multiplex PCR; TCRdb has only the in-frame clones, and not every one. The sample gives about 56,000 clones, approximately 80% of which show up once; 5% is in the top ten. For this clone: Its antigen is undetermined.

This clonotype was obtained from an adult who received the AZD1222 COVID-19 vaccine. Sequences were derived from peripheral blood, sampled 28 days after the second AZD1222 dose.

The CDR3 loop reads CASENEGHSGNTIYF. The CDR3 nucleotides read TGTGCCAGCGAAAACGAGGGCCACTCTGGAAACACCATATATTTT. The chain couples TRBV6-5 to TRBJ1-3, with unresolved D. Germline V CDR1 and CDR2: MNHEY, SVGAGI. Trimming left V 8 bases short and J 0 bases short, with 14 bases between. The CDR3 spans 15 residues.